The clone carrying this T cell receptor (beta chain) was detected many times. Trimming took 4 bases from V and 5 from J, leaving 19 bases between them. Germline V lookup: CDR1 LGHDT, CDR2 YNNKEL (reference sequence). There are 16 residues in the CDR3. The data were taken from a study of T cells in Graves' hyperthyroidism and ophthalmopathy. Researchers took RNA transcripts and amplified the TCR beta CDR3 regions from them. HTBI primers were the set used in a first-round RT-PCR of the TCR CDR3. TCRdb used MiXCR to reprocess the multiplex PCR reads, holding one entry per CDR3 protein. The data contain approximately 360,000 distinct CDR3 sequences, roughly 25% of them singletons. Investigators excluded patients with uncontrolled infection, other autoimmune disease, pregnancy or lactation. Clinical symptoms, serum thyroxine, TRAb, thyroid ultrasound and orbital computed tomography informed diagnoses. Cells are PBMCs isolated from roughly 9.3 ml of fresh blood.

V usage is TRBV3-1 and J usage is TRBJ2-3, with D perhaps given as TRBD1 or TRBD2 (6 bases each). Sequenced: blood. The clonotype was recovered from a man aged 45-60 years with Graves' hyperthyroidism. The CDR3 spells CASSLRSGAGVDTQYF. For the CDR3, the DNA is TGTGCCAGCAGCCTTCGCTCGGGGGCCGGAGTAGATACGCAGTATTTT.